This TCR beta chain was identified in a study of long-term antiretroviral therapy in people with HIV. Whole-study context: Sampling started about a decade before the 2015 immediate-ART recommendation.

They ran version v3.0 of the immunoSEQ assay at survey level. Sequencing was intended to reach about 40,000-50,000 T-cell genomes per sample. Assay: immunoSEQ multiplex PCR; the TCRdb copy retains only in-frame clones and omits some. There are around 40,000 clones in the sample; around 88% occur only once, and around 4.2% lies in the top ten. The V gene lost 0 bases and the J gene lost 2 bases, with 7 bases spanning the gap. The length of the CDR3 is 14 residues. The germline V gene has CDR1 SGHAT and CDR2 FQNNGV. Points on this clone: Antigen specificity is unknown.

Study-level points and caveats: Information on adherence, resistance and therapy changes was unavailable. Control repertoires displayed wider CDR3 length ranges than the HIV repertoires.

This sequence was found in a woman aged 18-29 years with HIV. This chain joins TRBV11-2 and TRBJ1-1; D unclear. This specimen was unsorted PBMCs, taken just before starting antiretroviral therapy. Here the CDR3 DNA reads TGTGCCAGCAGCTTAGAAGGCAGTAACACTGAAGCTTTCTTT. Protein: CASSLEGSNTEAFF.